The source of this T cell receptor beta chain is a study of monozygotic twins with inflammatory bowel disease. Using the 5' RACE reads, TCRdb records one entry per CDR3 protein without DNA. This sample's table has approximately 380,000 distinct CDR3 sequences. Overall study results and limits: Clonotype sharing was lower in IBD patients than healthy twins, most markedly with disease activity. Twins with IBD were found to have lower TCRbeta diversity (inverse Simpson) than healthy co-twins.

The CDR3 runs to 15 residues. The germline V gene encodes CDR1 MNHNS and CDR2 SASEGT. For this clonotype: Its specificity is unknown.

The chain recombines TRBV6-1 with TRBJ2-5; the D gene TCRdb calls, TRBD1, cannot be checked with no DNA. Sequenced material: blood. The source of this sequence is a human donor with ulcerative colitis or Crohn's disease, or a healthy co-twin of an affected twin (not recorded which). CDR3 region: CASSRGQLGRETQYF.